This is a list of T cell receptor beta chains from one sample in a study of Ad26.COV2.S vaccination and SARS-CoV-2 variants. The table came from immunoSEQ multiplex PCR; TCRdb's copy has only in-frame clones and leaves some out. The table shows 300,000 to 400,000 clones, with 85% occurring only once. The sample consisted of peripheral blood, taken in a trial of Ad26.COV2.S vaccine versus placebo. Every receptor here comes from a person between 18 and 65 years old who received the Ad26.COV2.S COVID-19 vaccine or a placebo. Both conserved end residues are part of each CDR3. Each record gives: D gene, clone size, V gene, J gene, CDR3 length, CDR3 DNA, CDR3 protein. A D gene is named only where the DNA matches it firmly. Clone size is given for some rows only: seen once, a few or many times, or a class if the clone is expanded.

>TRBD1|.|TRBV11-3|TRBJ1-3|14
TGTGCCAGCAGTCTTAGGGGGCCAGGAAACACCATATATTTT
CASSLRGPGNTIYF
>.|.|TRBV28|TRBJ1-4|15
TGTGCCAGCAGACAAGTCCCCGCAACTAATGAAAAACTGTTTTTT
CASRQVPATNEKLFF
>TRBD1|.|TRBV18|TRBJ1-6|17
TGTGCCAGCTCAACGCAGTACCCGGGACAGGGGGCGGCACCCCTCCACTTT
CASSTQYPGQGAAPLHF
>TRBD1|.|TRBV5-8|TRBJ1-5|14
TGTGCCAGCAGCGACAGGGGAATCAATCAGCCCCAGCATTTT
CASSDRGINQPQHF
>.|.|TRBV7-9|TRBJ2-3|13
TGTGCCAGCAGCGCCCGACAGGCAGATACGCAGTATTTT
CASSARQADTQYF
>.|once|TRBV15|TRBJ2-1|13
TGTGCCACCAGCGGGGCGGGCAGGGGTGAGCAGTTCTTC
CATSGAGRGEQFF
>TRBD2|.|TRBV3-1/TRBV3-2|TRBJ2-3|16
TGTGCCAGCAGCCAAATGACTAGCGGGAGAATTCATACGCAGTATTTT
CASSQMTSGRIHTQYF
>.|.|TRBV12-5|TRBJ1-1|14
TGTGCTAGTGCCCCGGATCTGGGGAACACTGAAGCTTTCTTT
CASAPDLGNTEAFF
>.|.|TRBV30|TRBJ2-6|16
TGTGCCTGGACGCGACAGTTGTTCTCTGGGGCCAACGTCCTGACTTTC
CAWTRQLFSGANVLTF
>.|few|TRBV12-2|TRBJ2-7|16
TGTGCAAGTCGCTTAGCGTTCATCGTGGATCGGGTTGAGCAGTACTTC
CASRLAFIVDRVEQYF
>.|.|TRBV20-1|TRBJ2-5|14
TGCAGTGCTAGTCGGTCAGGGGCATTAGAGACCCAGTACTTC
CSASRSGALETQYF
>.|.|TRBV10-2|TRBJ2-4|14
TGCGCCAGCAGTGAGCGACTAGCCAAAAACATTCAGTACTTC
CASSERLAKNIQYF
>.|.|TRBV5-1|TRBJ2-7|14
TGCGCCAGCAGCCGGGGGACAAGCTCCTACGAGCAGTACTTC
CASSRGTSSYEQYF
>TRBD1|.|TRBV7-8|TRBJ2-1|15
TGTGCCAGCAGCACCGCAGGGACAGGGGATTATGAGCAGTTCTTC
CASSTAGTGDYEQFF
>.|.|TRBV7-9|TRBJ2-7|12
TGTGCCAGCAGCGGCCCGGGGTACGAGCAGTACTTC
CASSGPGYEQYF
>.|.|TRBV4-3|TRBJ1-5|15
TGCGCCAGCAGCCAAGAACACTGGAGCAATCAGCCCCAGCATTTT
CASSQEHWSNQPQHF
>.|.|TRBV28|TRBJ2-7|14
TGTGCCAGCAGTCTTACAGGGAGCTCCTACGAGCAGTACTTC
CASSLTGSSYEQYF
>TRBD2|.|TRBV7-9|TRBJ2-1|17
TGTGCCAGCAGCTTAGTGCGGCTAGCGGGGGGTTGGGATGAGCAGTTCTTC
CASSLVRLAGGWDEQFF
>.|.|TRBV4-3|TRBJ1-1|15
TGCGCCAGCAGCCGGGAGAGCACAGGGAACACTGAAGCTTTCTTT
CASSRESTGNTEAFF
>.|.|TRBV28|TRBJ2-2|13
TGTGCCAGCAGTTTATCTCGCACCGGGGAGCTGTTTTTT
CASSLSRTGELFF
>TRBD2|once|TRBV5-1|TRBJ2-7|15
TGCGCCAGCAGCTTCGGGACTAGCGTTTCCTACGAGCAGTACTTC
CASSFGTSVSYEQYF
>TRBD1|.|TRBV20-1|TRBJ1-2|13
TGCAGTGCTATTGACAGGGGAAACTATGGCTACACCTTC
CSAIDRGNYGYTF
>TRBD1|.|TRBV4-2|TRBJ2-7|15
TGTGCCAGCAGCCAAGATCTCACAGGGGCCTACGAGCAGTACTTC
CASSQDLTGAYEQYF
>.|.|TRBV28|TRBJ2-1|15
TGTGCCAGCACCTCCAGCGGACTGAGGTACAATGAGCAGTTCTTC
CASTSSGLRYNEQFF
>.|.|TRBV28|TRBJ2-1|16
TGTGCCAGCAGTTCGGTTACTCCCGTGGGGACCAATGAGCAGTTCTTC
CASSSVTPVGTNEQFF
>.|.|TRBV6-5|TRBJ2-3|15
TGTGCCAGCTCTAGGGAGACCCAGATGGGAGATACGCAGTATTTT
CASSRETQMGDTQYF
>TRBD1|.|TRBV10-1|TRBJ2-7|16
TGCGCCAGCAGTGATTCCCCCTGGACAGGGGCCTACGAGCAGTACTTC
CASSDSPWTGAYEQYF
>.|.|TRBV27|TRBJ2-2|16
TGTGCCAGCAGTTTTTCAACAGGGTGGGACACCGGGGAGCTGTTTTTT
CASSFSTGWDTGELFF
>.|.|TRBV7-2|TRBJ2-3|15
TGTGCCAGCAGCTTAGTAGGCCCAGGCGCAGATACGCAGTATTTT
CASSLVGPGADTQYF
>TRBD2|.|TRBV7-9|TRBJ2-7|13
TGTGCCAGCACCCGACTAGCGCAAAACGAGCAGTACTTC
CASTRLAQNEQYF
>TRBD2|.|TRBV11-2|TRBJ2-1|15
TGTGCCAGCAGCTTAGGGGGGACTAGTGGTCGGGAGCAGTTCTTC
CASSLGGTSGREQFF
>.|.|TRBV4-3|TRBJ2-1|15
TGCGCCAGCAGCCATGTCCTAGAGCCCTACAATGAGCAGTTCTTC
CASSHVLEPYNEQFF
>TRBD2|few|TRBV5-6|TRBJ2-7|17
TGTGCCAGCAGCCGTCTAAGGGGAGGGTATCGAGTTCCCGCGCAGTACTTC
CASSRLRGGYRVPAQYF
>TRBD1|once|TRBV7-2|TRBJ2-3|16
TGTGCCAGCAGCTTATTGGGGACAGGGGTCACAGATACGCAGTATTTT
CASSLLGTGVTDTQYF
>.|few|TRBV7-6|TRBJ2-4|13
TGTGCCAGCAGCTTACCAGGGAGTGACATTCAGTACTTC
CASSLPGSDIQYF
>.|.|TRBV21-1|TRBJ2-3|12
TGTGCCAGCAGTCGTAACACAGATACGCAGTATTTT
CASSRNTDTQYF
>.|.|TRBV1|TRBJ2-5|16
TGCACCAGCAGCCAAGATAGGACTAGCGGGGAAGAGACCCAGTACTTC
CTSSQDRTSGEETQYF
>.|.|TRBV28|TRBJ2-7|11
TGTGCCAGCAGTAACTCCTGGGAGCAGTACTTC
CASSNSWEQYF
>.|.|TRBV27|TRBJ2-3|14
TGTGCCAGCAGTTTGGGGGCAGACTCAGATACGCAGTATTTT
CASSLGADSDTQYF
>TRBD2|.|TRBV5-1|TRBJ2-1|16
TGCGCCAGCAGCTTGGTTAGCGGGGGGGCCTACAATGAGCAGTTCTTC
CASSLVSGGAYNEQFF